The following is a T cell receptor (beta chain) sequence with its context. This record belongs to a study of T cell changes during pregnancy in multiple sclerosis. TCRdb keeps only in-frame clones here, not all; method: immunoSEQ multiplex PCR. The sample includes roughly 50,000 clones, 80% to 95% of them seen just once. Germline V lookup: CDR1 LGHNT, CDR2 FRNRAP. The CDR3 consists of 15 residues. V was trimmed by 1 base and J by 5 bases, leaving 14 bases between them. The specimen was CD4+ T cells from peripheral blood mononuclear cells, collected after pregnancy. This rearrangement joins TRBV12-5 to TRBJ2-5, with D possibly TRBD2 on 5 matching bases. This receptor was obtained from a female donor with multiple sclerosis, enrolled in a pregnancy study. The CDR3 region has the DNA TGTGCTAGTGGTTTGGACTCGGGCCCGGGGGAGACCCAGTACTTC. Protein: CASGLDSGPGETQYF.